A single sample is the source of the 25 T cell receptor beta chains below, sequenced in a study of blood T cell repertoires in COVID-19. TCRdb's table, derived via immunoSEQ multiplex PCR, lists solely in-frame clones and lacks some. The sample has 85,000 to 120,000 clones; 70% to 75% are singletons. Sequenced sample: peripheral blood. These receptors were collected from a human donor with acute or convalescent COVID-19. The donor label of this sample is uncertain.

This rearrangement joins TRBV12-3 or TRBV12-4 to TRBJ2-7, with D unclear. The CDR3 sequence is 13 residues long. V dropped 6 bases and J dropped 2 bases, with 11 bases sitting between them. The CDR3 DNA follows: TGTGCCAGCAGACCATCCCGGGCCTACGAGCAGTACTTC. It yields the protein CASRPSRAYEQYF.

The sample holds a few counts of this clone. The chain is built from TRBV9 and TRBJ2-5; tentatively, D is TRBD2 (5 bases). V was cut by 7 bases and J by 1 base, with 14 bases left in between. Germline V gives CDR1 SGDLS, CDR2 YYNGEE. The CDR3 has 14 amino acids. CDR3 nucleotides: TGTGCCAGCGGGGAACTAGTTCCCCAAGAGACCCAGTACTTC. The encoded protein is CASGELVPQETQYF.

The DNA for the CDR3 is TGCGCCAGCAGAGGGACAGGGCCTGTGCGGGGTGGGCTGGAGACCCAGTACTTC. It codes for CASRGTGPVRGGLETQYF. The chain couples TRBV10-1 to TRBJ2-5, with 9 bases fitting TRBD1. The CDR3 runs 18 residues. J was trimmed by 5 bases and V by 6 bases; bases with no gene match: 19. In germline, CDR1 is WNHNN, CDR2 SYGVQD (reference sequence).

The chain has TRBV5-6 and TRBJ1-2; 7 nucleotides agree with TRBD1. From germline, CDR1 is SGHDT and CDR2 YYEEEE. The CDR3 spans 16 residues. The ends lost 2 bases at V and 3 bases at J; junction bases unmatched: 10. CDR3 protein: CASSFRFRDSDYGYTF. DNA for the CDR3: TGTGCCAGCAGCTTCCGTTTCCGGGACAGTGACTATGGCTACACCTTC.

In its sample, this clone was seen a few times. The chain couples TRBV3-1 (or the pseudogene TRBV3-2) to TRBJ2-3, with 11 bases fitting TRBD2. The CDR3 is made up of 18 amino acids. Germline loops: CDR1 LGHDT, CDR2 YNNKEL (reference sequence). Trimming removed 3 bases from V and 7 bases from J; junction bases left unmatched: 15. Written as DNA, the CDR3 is TGTGCCAGCAGCCAGGACTCCCTCCTAGCGGGGGGCTCTAATACGCAGTATTTT. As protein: CASSQDSLLAGGSNTQYF.

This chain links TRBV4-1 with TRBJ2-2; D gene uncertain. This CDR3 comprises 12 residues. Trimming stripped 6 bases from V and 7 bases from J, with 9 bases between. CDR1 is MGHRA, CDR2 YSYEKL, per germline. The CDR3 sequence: CASRAYSGELFF. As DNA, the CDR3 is TGCGCCAGCAGGGCCTACAGCGGGGAGCTGTTTTTT.

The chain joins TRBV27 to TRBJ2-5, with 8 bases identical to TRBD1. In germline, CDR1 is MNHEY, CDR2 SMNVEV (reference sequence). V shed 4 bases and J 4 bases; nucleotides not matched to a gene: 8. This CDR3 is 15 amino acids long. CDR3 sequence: CASSSRDRLLETQYF. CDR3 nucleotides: TGTGCCAGCAGTTCCCGGGACAGGCTGCTAGAGACCCAGTACTTC.

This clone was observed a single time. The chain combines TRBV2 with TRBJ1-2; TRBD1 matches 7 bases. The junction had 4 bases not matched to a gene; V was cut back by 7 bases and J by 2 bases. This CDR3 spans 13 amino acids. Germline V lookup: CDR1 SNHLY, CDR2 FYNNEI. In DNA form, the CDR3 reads TGTGCCAGCAATCGACAGGGAAACTATGGCTACACCTTC. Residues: CASNRQGNYGYTF.

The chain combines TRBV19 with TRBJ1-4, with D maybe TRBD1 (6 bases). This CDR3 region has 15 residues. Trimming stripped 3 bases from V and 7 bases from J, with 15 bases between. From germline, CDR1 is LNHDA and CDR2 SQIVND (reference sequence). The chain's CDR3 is CASSMSRGIGEKLFF. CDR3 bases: TGTGCCAGTAGTATGTCTAGGGGGATCGGTGAAAAACTGTTTTTT.

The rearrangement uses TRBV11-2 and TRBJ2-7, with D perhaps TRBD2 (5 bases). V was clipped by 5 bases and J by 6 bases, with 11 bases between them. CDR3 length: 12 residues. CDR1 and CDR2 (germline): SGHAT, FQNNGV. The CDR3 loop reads CASSRPRGEQYF. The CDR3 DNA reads TGTGCCAGCAGCAGACCTCGGGGCGAGCAGTACTTC.

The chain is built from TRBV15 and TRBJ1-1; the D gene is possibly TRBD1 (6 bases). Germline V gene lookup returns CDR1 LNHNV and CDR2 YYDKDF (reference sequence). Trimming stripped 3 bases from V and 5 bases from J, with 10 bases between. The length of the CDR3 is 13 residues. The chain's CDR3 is CATSSGTRTEAFF. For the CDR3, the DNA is TGTGCCACCAGCAGCGGGACAAGGACTGAAGCTTTCTTT. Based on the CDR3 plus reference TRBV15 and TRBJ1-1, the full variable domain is DAMVIQNPRYQVTQFGKPVTLSCSQTLNHNVMYWYQQKSSQAPKLLFHYYDKDFNNEADTPDNFQSRRPNTSFCFLDIRSPGLGDTAMYLCATSSGTRTEAFFGQGTRLTVV.

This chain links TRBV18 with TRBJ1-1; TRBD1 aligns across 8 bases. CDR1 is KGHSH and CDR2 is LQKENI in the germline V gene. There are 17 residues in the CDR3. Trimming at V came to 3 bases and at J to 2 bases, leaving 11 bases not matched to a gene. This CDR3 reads CASSPTTGVPLNTEAFF. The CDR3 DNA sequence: TGTGCCAGCTCACCGACGACAGGGGTTCCCCTTAACACTGAAGCTTTCTTT.

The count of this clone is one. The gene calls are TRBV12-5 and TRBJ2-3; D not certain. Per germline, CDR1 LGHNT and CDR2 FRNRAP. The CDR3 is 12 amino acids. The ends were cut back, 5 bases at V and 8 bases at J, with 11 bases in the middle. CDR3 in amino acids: CASGPEPGTQYF. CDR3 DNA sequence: TGTGCTAGTGGTCCCGAGCCCGGTACGCAGTATTTT.

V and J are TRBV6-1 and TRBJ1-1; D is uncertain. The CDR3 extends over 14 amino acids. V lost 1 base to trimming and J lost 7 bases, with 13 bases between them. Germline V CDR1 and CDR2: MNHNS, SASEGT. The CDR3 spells CASSEDPRRGEAFF. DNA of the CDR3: TGTGCCAGCAGTGAAGATCCCCGGCGGGGTGAAGCTTTCTTT.

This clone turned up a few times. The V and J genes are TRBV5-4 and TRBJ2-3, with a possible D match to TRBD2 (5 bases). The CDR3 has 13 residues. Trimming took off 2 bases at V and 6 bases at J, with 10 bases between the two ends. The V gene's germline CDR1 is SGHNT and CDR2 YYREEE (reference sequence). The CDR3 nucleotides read TGTGCCAGCAGCTTAGGACCTAGCGATACGCAGTATTTT. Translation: CASSLGPSDTQYF.

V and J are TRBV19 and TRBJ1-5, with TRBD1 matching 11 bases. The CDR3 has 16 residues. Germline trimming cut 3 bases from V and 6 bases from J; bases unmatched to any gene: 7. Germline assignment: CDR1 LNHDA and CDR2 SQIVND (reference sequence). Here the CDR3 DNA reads TGTGCCAGTAGTATTTTCAGGACAGGGGGCGGTCAGCCCCAGCATTTT. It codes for CASSIFRTGGGQPQHF.

CDR3: CASRGQGVQPQHF. CDR3 nucleotides: TGTGCCAGCAGGGGACAGGGCGTACAGCCCCAGCATTTT. The chain joins TRBV12-3 or TRBV12-4 to TRBJ1-5; TRBD1 agrees at 9 bases. Losses at the gene ends were 6 bases for V and 7 bases for J; bases not matched to a gene: 4. CDR3 length: 13 residues.

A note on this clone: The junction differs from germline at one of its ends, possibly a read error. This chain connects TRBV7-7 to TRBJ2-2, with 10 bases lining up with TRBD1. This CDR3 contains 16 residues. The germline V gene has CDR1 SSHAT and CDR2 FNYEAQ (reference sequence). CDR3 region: CASSRTGGINTGELFF. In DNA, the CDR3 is TGTGCTAGCAGCCGGACAGGGGGAATAAACACCGGGGAGCTGTTTTTT.

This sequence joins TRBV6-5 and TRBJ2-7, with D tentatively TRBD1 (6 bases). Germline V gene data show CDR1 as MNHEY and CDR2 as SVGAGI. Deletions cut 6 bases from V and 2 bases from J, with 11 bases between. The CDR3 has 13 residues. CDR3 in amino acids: CASSRTATYEQYF. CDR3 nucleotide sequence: TGTGCCAGCAGCAGGACAGCAACCTACGAGCAGTACTTC.

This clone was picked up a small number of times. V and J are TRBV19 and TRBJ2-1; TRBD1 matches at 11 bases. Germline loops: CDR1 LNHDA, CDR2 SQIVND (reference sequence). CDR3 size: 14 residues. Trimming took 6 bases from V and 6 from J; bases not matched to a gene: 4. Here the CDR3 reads CASRGQGALNEQFF. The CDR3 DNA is TGTGCCAGTAGAGGACAGGGGGCCCTCAATGAGCAGTTCTTC.

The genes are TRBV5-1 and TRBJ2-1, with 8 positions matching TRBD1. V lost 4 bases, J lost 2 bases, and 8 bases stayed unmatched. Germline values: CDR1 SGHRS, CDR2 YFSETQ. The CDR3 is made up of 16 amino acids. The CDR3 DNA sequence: TGCGCCAGCAGCCTGTACGGGACAGGACCCTACAATGAGCAGTTCTTC. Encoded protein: CASSLYGTGPYNEQFF.

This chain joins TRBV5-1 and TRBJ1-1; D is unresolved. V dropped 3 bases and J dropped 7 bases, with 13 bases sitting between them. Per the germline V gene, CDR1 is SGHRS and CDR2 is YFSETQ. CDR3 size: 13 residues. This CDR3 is CASSYSASGEAFF. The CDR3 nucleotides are TGCGCCAGCAGCTACTCTGCCTCGGGTGAAGCTTTCTTT.

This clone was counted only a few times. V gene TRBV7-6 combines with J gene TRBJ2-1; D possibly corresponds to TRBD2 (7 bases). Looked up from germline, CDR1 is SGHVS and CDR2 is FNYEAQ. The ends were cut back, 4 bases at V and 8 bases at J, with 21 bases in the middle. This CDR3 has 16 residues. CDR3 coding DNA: TGTGCCAGCAGCTCCCACTTTTCGGGGGGCGGAGATGAGCAGTTCTTC. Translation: CASSSHFSGGGDEQFF.

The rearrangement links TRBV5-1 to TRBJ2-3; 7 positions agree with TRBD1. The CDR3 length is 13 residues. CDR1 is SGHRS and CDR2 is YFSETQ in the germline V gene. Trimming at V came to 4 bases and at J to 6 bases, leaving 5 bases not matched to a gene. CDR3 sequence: CASSRDSGDTQYF. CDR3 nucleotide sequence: TGCGCCAGCAGCCGGGACAGTGGGGATACGCAGTATTTT. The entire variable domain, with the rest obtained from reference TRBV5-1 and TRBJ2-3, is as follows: KAGVTQTPRYLIKTRGQQVTLSCSPISGHRSVSWYQQTPGQGLQFLFEYFSETQRNKGNFPGRFSGRQFSNSRSEMNVSTLELGDSALYLCASSRDSGDTQYFGPGTRLTVL.

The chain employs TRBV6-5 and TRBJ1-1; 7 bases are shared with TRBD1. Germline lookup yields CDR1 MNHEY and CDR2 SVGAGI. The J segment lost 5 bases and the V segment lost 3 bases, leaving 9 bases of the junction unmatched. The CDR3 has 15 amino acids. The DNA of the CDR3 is TGTGCCAGCAGTTATCAGCGGACAGGCTCTACTGAAGCTTTCTTT. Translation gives CASSYQRTGSTEAFF.